These 25 T cell receptor beta chains were sequenced from one sample in a study of T cell responses to AZD1222 COVID-19 vaccine (TCRdb year 2021). The meaning of the sample's time point label: about 28 days (+/-7) after the second vaccine dose. Library method: the immunoSEQ multiplex PCR assay. What TCRdb holds here is the immuneACCESS table cut down to in-frame rearrangements. Part of the clones is not present; checked against another copy, under half of the missing clones reflect an unresolved V gene, and the others are unexplained. The sample contains 98,000 or so clones, approximately 84% of them found a single time. The ten largest account for approximately 15% of the sample. The source material was peripheral blood, sampled 28 days after the second AZD1222 dose. The receptors derive from an adult who received the AZD1222 COVID-19 vaccine.

The V and J genes are TRBV7-9 and TRBJ1-6; D gene uncertain. Germline CDR1 SEHNR, CDR2 FQNEAQ (reference sequence). CDR3 length equals 14 residues. Trimming shortened V by 0 bases and J by 9 bases, and 9 bases separated the two germline ends. CDR3 loop: CASSLAGNVSPLHF. Written as DNA, the CDR3 is TGTGCCAGCAGCTTAGCGGGAAACGTTTCACCCCTCCACTTT.

J is TRBJ1-2 and V is TRBV7-2; D possibly corresponds to TRBD1 (5 bases). This CDR3 has 12 amino acids. Per germline, CDR1 SGHTA and CDR2 FQGNSA. The germline V and J ends were trimmed by 2 bases and 5 bases, with 6 bases remaining between them. The CDR3 region is CASSLQGYGYTF. The CDR3 DNA follows: TGTGCCAGCAGCTTACAGGGTTATGGCTACACCTTC.

This sequence joins TRBV4-3 and TRBJ1-1; possibly TRBD1 for D (5 bases). The V gene's germline CDR1 is LGHNA and CDR2 YSLEER. V gave up 4 bases and J gave up 5 bases, with 17 bases separating them. The CDR3 spans 15 residues. The CDR3 sequence: CASSRGTADLTEAFF. The CDR3 DNA sequence: TGCGCCAGCAGCCGTGGGACCGCCGACTTGACTGAAGCTTTCTTT.

Comments on this clone: Since no conserved phenylalanine or tryptophan closes the CDR3, a read error is the likely cause. The DNA is left out, because the CDR3 cannot be placed on it with certainty; the CDR3 is given as TCRdb lists it. V gene TRBV7-7 combines with J gene TRBJ1-4. The CDR3 has 10 amino acids, counting both end residues. Germline V CDR1 and CDR2: SSHAT, FNYEAQ (reference sequence). CDR3 loop: CASSYDLQGL.

This chain connects TRBV11-1 to TRBJ2-7, with D possibly TRBD1 on 6 matching bases. Germline CDR1 is SGHAT and CDR2 is FQDESV (reference sequence). Deletions cut 5 bases from V and 3 bases from J, with 8 bases between. The CDR3 sequence is 12 residues long. CDR3 region: CASSGTFYEQYF. For the CDR3, the DNA is TGTGCCAGCAGCGGGACATTCTACGAGCAGTACTTC.

The chain joins TRBV12-3 or TRBV12-4 to TRBJ2-3; D not resolved. The germline V and J ends were trimmed by 5 bases and 5 bases, with 11 bases remaining between them. The CDR3 runs 13 residues. In DNA form, the CDR3 reads TGTGCCAGCAGTCCCCGGGTTCGAGATACGCAGTATTTT. Protein: CASSPRVRDTQYF.

The chain uses TRBV5-1 and TRBJ1-2; D uncertain. The CDR3 is 15 residues long. Germline V gives CDR1 SGHRS, CDR2 YFSETQ. V was shortened by 0 bases and J by 0 bases, with 9 bases between the two germline ends. This CDR3 reads CASSLAAVSNYGYTF. The CDR3 region has the DNA TGCGCCAGCAGCTTGGCAGCAGTATCTAACTATGGCTACACCTTC.

This chain uses TRBV3-1 (or the pseudogene TRBV3-2) with TRBJ2-2; 9 bases match TRBD1. The CDR3 spans 15 residues. With 6 bases clipped from V and 8 bases from J, the junction kept 10 bases outside the gene matches. Germline V CDR1 and CDR2: LGHDT, YNNKEL (reference sequence). The CDR3 loop reads CASRRTGQGVGELFF. The DNA for the CDR3 is TGTGCCAGCAGACGAACGGGACAGGGAGTGGGGGAGCTGTTTTTT.

J is TRBJ1-1 and V is TRBV11-2; no clear D. The CDR3 runs to 14 residues. Trimming pared 0 bases from V and 1 base from J, leaving 6 bases between. Per the germline V gene, CDR1 is SGHAT and CDR2 is FQNNGV. CDR3 sequence: CASSLDWTNTEAFF. CDR3 bases: TGTGCCAGCAGCTTAGATTGGACGAACACTGAAGCTTTCTTT.

The V and J genes are TRBV2 and TRBJ1-2; 10 bases are shared with TRBD1. The CDR3 covers 15 residues. The trim removed 4 bases at V and 9 bases at J, leaving 11 bases unmatched. Germline-derived CDR1 and CDR2 are SNHLY and FYNNEI. The CDR3: CASSAPGQGNYSYTF. DNA of the CDR3: TGTGCCAGCAGTGCTCCGGGACAGGGGAATTACAGCTACACCTTC.

V is TRBV11-3 and J is TRBJ2-5, with 7 nucleotides matching TRBD2. CDR1 is SGHNT and CDR2 is YENEEA in the germline V gene. Unmatched junction bases numbered 13, after V lost 4 bases and J lost 5 bases. This CDR3 has 16 residues. The CDR3: CASSSPGLRLLETQYF. Here the CDR3 DNA reads TGTGCCAGCAGCTCTCCGGGACTAAGGCTGTTGGAGACCCAGTACTTC. The variable domain in full, with the rest retrieved from reference TRBV11-3 and TRBJ2-5, is EAGVVQSPRYKIIEKKQPVAFWCNPISGHNTLYWYLQNLGQGPELLIRYENEEAVDDSQLPKDRFSAERLKGVDSTLKIQPAELGDSAVYLCASSSPGLRLLETQYFGPGTRLLVL.

The chain joins TRBV7-6 to TRBJ2-2; D not certain. Trimming removed 1 base at V and 3 bases at J, with 6 bases between. This CDR3 has 14 residues. Germline CDR1 is SGHVS and CDR2 is FNYEAQ. The CDR3 loop is CASSLGPYTGELFF. CDR3 nucleotide sequence: TGTGCCAGCAGCTTAGGTCCGTACACCGGGGAGCTGTTTTTT.

This clone appeared a single time. The chain combines TRBV14 with TRBJ1-2; D perhaps matches TRBD1 (6 bases). V was clipped by 0 bases and J by 0 bases, with 8 bases between them. Germline CDR1 and CDR2: SGHDN and FVKESK. This CDR3 region has 15 residues. The CDR3 loop reads CASSQEGTPNYGYTF. The CDR3 DNA is TGTGCCAGCAGCCAAGAAGGGACACCTAACTATGGCTACACCTTC. Filled out from reference TRBV14 and TRBJ1-2, the complete variable domain reads EAGVTQFPSHSVIEKGQTVTLRCDPISGHDNLYWYRRVMGKEIKFLLHFVKESKQDESGMPNNRFLAERTGGTYSTLKVQPAELEDSGVYFCASSQEGTPNYGYTFGSGTRLTVV.

This chain connects TRBV7-6 to TRBJ1-5, with D tentatively TRBD1 (5 bases). Between the trimmed V and J ends, which lost 6 bases and 7 bases, there was a span of 28 bases. This CDR3 comprises 18 residues. Per germline, CDR1 SGHVS and CDR2 FNYEAQ. CDR3 amino acids: CASSSAQPSRGRLQPQHF. CDR3 nucleotide sequence: TGTGCCAGCAGTTCTGCACAACCTTCCCGGGGCCGCTTGCAGCCCCAGCATTTT. The full variable domain, in which reference TRBV7-6 and TRBJ1-5 provide the parts outside the CDR3, is GAGVSQSPRYKVTKRGQDVALRCDPISGHVSLYWYRQALGQGPEFLTYFNYEAQQDKSGLPNDRFSAERPEGSISTLTIQRTEQRDSAMYRCASSSAQPSRGRLQPQHFGDGTRLSIL.

The chain carries TRBV13 and TRBJ1-1; no definite D call. CDR3 size: 15 residues. In germline, CDR1 is PRHDT, CDR2 FYEKMQ (reference sequence). Trimming took off 5 bases at V and 3 bases at J, with 16 bases between the two ends. CDR3 in amino acids: CASSLTFYLDTEAFF. The DNA of the CDR3 is TGTGCCAGCAGCCTCACGTTTTACCTGGACACTGAAGCTTTCTTT.

The rearrangement joins TRBV6-6 to TRBJ1-1; D perhaps matches TRBD1 (6 bases). Germline V gene data show CDR1 as MNHNY and CDR2 as SVGAGI (reference sequence). Trimming took off 2 bases at V and 5 bases at J, with 12 bases between the two ends. There are 14 residues in the CDR3. CDR3 residues: CASSYLAGDTEAFF. The CDR3 nucleotides read TGTGCCAGCAGTTACCTCGCAGGGGATACTGAAGCTTTCTTT.

The genes are TRBV6-2 or TRBV6-3 and TRBJ2-1, with a possible D match to TRBD2 (5 bases). V was clipped by 5 bases and J by 3 bases, with 8 bases between them. The length of the CDR3 is 13 residues. CDR1 and CDR2 from the germline V gene are MNHEY and SVGEGT. The CDR3 here is CASSLALYNEQFF. CDR3 nucleotides: TGTGCCAGCAGTCTAGCTCTCTACAATGAGCAGTTCTTC.

The gene calls are TRBV6-5 and TRBJ2-7; D assignment may be TRBD1 or TRBD2 (5 bases each). This CDR3 comprises 12 residues. Trimming took off 0 bases at V and 9 bases at J, with 9 bases between the two ends. Germline values: CDR1 MNHEY, CDR2 SVGAGI. CDR3 region: CASSYSRGRQYF. CDR3 DNA sequence: TGTGCCAGCAGTTACTCTCGGGGACGGCAGTACTTC.

CDR3 sequence (DNA): TGTGCCAGCAGCTCGGGACTCTACGAGCAGTACTTC. It yields the protein CASSSGLYEQYF. The gene calls are TRBV5-6 and TRBJ2-7; TRBD2 might be the D (6 bases). This CDR3 is 12 amino acids long. Germline V gene sequence: CDR1 SGHDT, CDR2 YYEEEE. With 3 bases removed from V and 3 bases from J, the gap between germline ends came to 7 bases.

This chain connects TRBV27 to TRBJ1-2, with D possibly TRBD1 on 5 matching bases. The germline V gene has CDR1 MNHEY and CDR2 SMNVEV (reference sequence). This CDR3 is 13 amino acids long. Trimming stripped 5 bases from V and 4 bases from J, with 11 bases between. CDR3 amino acids: CASSVGGLYGYTF. CDR3 DNA sequence: TGTGCCAGCAGTGTCGGGGGACTCTATGGCTACACCTTC.

The genes are TRBV11-1 and TRBJ2-2, with TRBD2 matching 12 bases. Germline V gene sequence: CDR1 SGHAT, CDR2 FQDESV (reference sequence). Germline trimming cut 3 bases from V and 6 bases from J; bases unmatched to any gene: 5. This CDR3 comprises 16 residues. The CDR3 nucleotides are TGTGCCAGCAGCTTCCTAGCGGGAGGGACCCCCGGGGAGCTGTTTTTT. As protein: CASSFLAGGTPGELFF.

This clone was observed once. The chain joins TRBV6-1 to TRBJ2-1; D gene ambiguous. This CDR3 contains 18 residues. Per the germline V gene, CDR1 is MNHNS and CDR2 is SASEGT. With 0 bases removed from V and 0 bases from J, the gap between germline ends came to 15 bases. The CDR3 sequence is CASSEAPPWDRSYNEQFF. In DNA, the CDR3 is TGTGCCAGCAGTGAAGCGCCTCCGTGGGATCGCTCCTACAATGAGCAGTTCTTC.

This clone showed up just once. The chain couples TRBV18 to TRBJ2-2, with 12 nucleotides matching TRBD1. This CDR3 contains 17 residues. The V and J ends lost 3 bases and 6 bases, in that order; junction bases with no gene match: 8. From germline, CDR1 is KGHSH and CDR2 LQKENI. The CDR3 reads CASSPLGTGGLAGELFF. CDR3 nucleotides: TGTGCCAGCTCACCTCTCGGGACAGGGGGCCTCGCCGGGGAGCTGTTTTTT.

The rearrangement joins TRBV3-1 (or the pseudogene TRBV3-2) to TRBJ1-2; no definite D call. CDR3 size: 13 residues. V lost 1 base to trimming and J lost 8 bases, with 11 bases between them. Germline CDR1 is LGHDT and CDR2 is YNNKEL (reference sequence). CDR3 nucleotide sequence: TGTGCCAGCAGCCAAGTAACCGAGCGCGGCTACACCTTC. Its protein is CASSQVTERGYTF.

V and J are TRBV9 and TRBJ2-1, with TRBD2 identical over 8 bases. Germline CDR1 and CDR2: SGDLS and YYNGEE. The CDR3 totals 14 residues. The junction had 5 bases not matched to a gene; V was cut back by 8 bases and J by 1 base. CDR3 sequence reads: CASSGLESYNEQFF. For the CDR3, the DNA is TGTGCCAGTTCGGGACTAGAGTCCTACAATGAGCAGTTCTTC.